The source of this T cell receptor (beta chain) is a study of human T cells and chemical hapten exposure. On the study more broadly: Diphenylcyclopropenone, dosed weekly to the scalp, was given to patients throughout the approximately 22-week study. Across samples, TCR yields varied, mostly owing to small differences in pooled library volumes.

Germline V gene sequence: CDR1 SEHNR, CDR2 FQNEAQ (reference sequence). The length of the CDR3 is 13 residues. The time point here: patch test 1, 2 weeks after DPC sensitization. Sample treatment: therapeutic diphenylcyclopropenone sensitization with weekly scalp DPC. The study's library attached unique molecular identifiers to single cDNA molecules. TCRdb fed the RACE reads into MiXCR, producing one record per CDR3 protein. The sample carries roughly 74,000 distinct CDR3 sequences, 25% to 40% recorded once. In this sample, this clonotype turned up a few times. One end of the junction is discordant with germline, which a read error may explain.

This TCR was recovered from a man in his forties with alopecia areata. Some clones in this sample may be carry-over from other donors' samples. This sample comprised whole blood, obtained in connection with sensitization to the hapten diphenylcyclopropenone (DPC). The chain couples TRBV7-9 to TRBJ1-2, with TRBD1 as a possible D gene (6 bases). DNA of the CDR3: TGTGCCAGCAGCTTAGTACTGGACAGCGTGGGGTTCTTC. It yields the protein CASSLVLDSVGFF. Complete variable domain (other parts from reference TRBV7-9 and TRBJ1-2): DTGVSQNPRHKITKRGQNVTFRCDPISEHNRLYWYRQTLGQGPEFLTYFQNEAQLEKSRLLSDRFSAERPKGSFSTLEIQRTEQGDSAMYLCASSLVLDSVGFFGSGTRLTVV.